This T cell receptor (beta chain) comes out of a study of T cells in localized non-small cell lung cancer. Broader study findings: It was uninvolved adjacent lung that showed the highest T cell clonality, exceeding tumor. Elevated blood T cell density was associated with longer overall survival. Heterogeneity remains possible because sequencing was limited to only one tumor region.

Points on this clone: Its target is unknown.

Libraries were prepared by immunoSEQ multiplex PCR; TCRdb keeps only in-frame clonotypes and omits some of them. This table has tens of thousands of clones, 88% appearing once. The sequence was obtained from a woman aged 40-69 years with stage I lung adenocarcinoma. The material was peripheral blood, obtained before any cancer treatment.

CDR3 in amino acids: CAWGPGVVRVGYTF. Written as DNA, the CDR3 is TGTGCCTGGGGGCCAGGGGTGGTTCGGGTTGGCTACACCTTC. The V gene is TRBV30, the J gene TRBJ1-2; D possibly corresponds to TRBD1 (6 bases). The CDR3 loop spans 14 amino acids. The V end was cut by 5 bases, the J end by 7 bases, with 20 bases between. CDR1 is GTSNPN and CDR2 is SVGIG in the germline V gene (reference sequence).